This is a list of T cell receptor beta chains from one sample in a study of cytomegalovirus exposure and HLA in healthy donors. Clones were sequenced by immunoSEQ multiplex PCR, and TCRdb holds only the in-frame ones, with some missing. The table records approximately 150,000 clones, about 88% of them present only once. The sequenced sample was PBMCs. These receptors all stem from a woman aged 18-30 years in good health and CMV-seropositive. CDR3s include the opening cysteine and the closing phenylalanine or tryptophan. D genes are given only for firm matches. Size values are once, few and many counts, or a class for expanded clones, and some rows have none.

cdr3_aa: CASSVEVTGGYEQFF
cdr3_nt: TGTGCCAGCAGCGTAGAAGTCACAGGGGGGTATGAGCAGTTCTTC
v_call: TRBV9
cdr3_length: 15
j_call: TRBJ2-1
d_call: TRBD1
clone_size: -

cdr3_aa: CASSSKALGQALSNQPQHF
cdr3_nt: TGTGCCAGCAGTTCTAAGGCCCTCGGACAGGCCCTTAGCAATCAGCCCCAGCATTTT
v_call: TRBV27
cdr3_length: 19
j_call: TRBJ1-5
d_call: TRBD1
clone_size: -

cdr3_aa: CASSLDRGGITGELFF
cdr3_nt: TGCGCCAGCAGCTTGGACAGGGGCGGTATCACCGGGGAGCTGTTTTTT
v_call: TRBV5-1
cdr3_length: 16
j_call: TRBJ2-2
d_call: TRBD1
clone_size: -

cdr3_aa: CASSRIRQGKAGNTIYF
cdr3_nt: TGTGCCAGCAGTAGAATTAGGCAGGGGAAGGCTGGAAACACCATATATTTT
v_call: TRBV27
cdr3_length: 17
j_call: TRBJ1-3
d_call: -
clone_size: once

cdr3_aa: CASSQVAGGNTGELFF
cdr3_nt: TGCGCCAGCAGCCAAGTCGCCGGGGGGAACACCGGGGAGCTGTTTTTT
v_call: TRBV4-3
cdr3_length: 16
j_call: TRBJ2-2
d_call: -
clone_size: -

cdr3_aa: CASSLVGTGGFYEQYF
cdr3_nt: TGTGCCAGCAGCTTAGTTGGTACAGGGGGTTTCTACGAGCAGTACTTC
v_call: TRBV7-8
cdr3_length: 16
j_call: TRBJ2-7
d_call: TRBD1
clone_size: -

cdr3_aa: CAWRKDRSNQPQHF
cdr3_nt: TGTGCCTGGAGGAAGGACAGAAGCAATCAGCCCCAGCATTTT
v_call: TRBV30
cdr3_length: 14
j_call: TRBJ1-5
d_call: -
clone_size: -

cdr3_aa: CASSEGWSGQGGTGELFF
cdr3_nt: TGTGCCAGCAGTGAAGGGTGGTCGGGACAGGGGGGAACCGGGGAGCTGTTTTTT
v_call: TRBV2
cdr3_length: 18
j_call: TRBJ2-2
d_call: TRBD1
clone_size: -

cdr3_aa: CASSLVQGANIQYF
cdr3_nt: TGTGCCAGCAGCTTAGTGCAGGGTGCAAACATTCAGTACTTC
v_call: TRBV7-9
cdr3_length: 14
j_call: TRBJ2-4
d_call: -
clone_size: -

cdr3_aa: CSVRIGRIGELFF
cdr3_nt: TGCAGCGTCCGAATTGGCAGGATCGGGGAGCTGTTTTTT
v_call: TRBV29-1
cdr3_length: 13
j_call: TRBJ2-2
d_call: -
clone_size: -

cdr3_aa: CASSVARGADYGYTF
cdr3_nt: TGTGCCAGCAGCGTAGCTCGCGGGGCGGACTATGGCTACACCTTC
v_call: TRBV9
cdr3_length: 15
j_call: TRBJ1-2
d_call: -
clone_size: -

cdr3_aa: CAISADSGYTF
cdr3_nt: TGTGCCATCAGTGCGGACAGTGGCTACACCTTC
v_call: TRBV10-3
cdr3_length: 11
j_call: TRBJ1-2
d_call: -
clone_size: -

cdr3_aa: CAWSVHNYEQYF
cdr3_nt: TGTGCCTGGAGTGTACACAACTACGAGCAGTACTTC
v_call: TRBV30
cdr3_length: 12
j_call: TRBJ2-7
d_call: -
clone_size: -

cdr3_aa: CASATGATNEKLFF
cdr3_nt: TGTGCCAGTGCTACAGGGGCAACTAATGAAAAACTGTTTTTT
v_call: TRBV7-9
cdr3_length: 14
j_call: TRBJ1-4
d_call: TRBD1
clone_size: few

cdr3_aa: CSVAGTEDAFF
cdr3_nt: TGCAGTGTGGCAGGGACAGAGGATGCTTTCTTT
v_call: TRBV20-1
cdr3_length: 11
j_call: TRBJ1-1
d_call: TRBD1
clone_size: few

cdr3_aa: CASSYVGGPFNEQFF
cdr3_nt: TGTGCCAGCAGTTACGTGGGAGGGCCGTTTAATGAGCAGTTCTTC
v_call: TRBV6-5
cdr3_length: 15
j_call: TRBJ2-1
d_call: TRBD2
clone_size: -

cdr3_aa: CASSNTITSGITYEQYF
cdr3_nt: TGTGCCAGCAGCAACACGATAACTAGCGGGATAACCTACGAGCAGTACTTC
v_call: TRBV11-1
cdr3_length: 17
j_call: TRBJ2-7
d_call: TRBD2
clone_size: -

cdr3_aa: CASSQNRGLEQPQHF
cdr3_nt: TGTGCCAGCAGCCAAAACAGGGGGCTAGAGCAGCCCCAGCATTTT
v_call: TRBV7-2
cdr3_length: 15
j_call: TRBJ1-5
d_call: TRBD1
clone_size: -